The 18 T cell receptor beta chains presented below share a single source sample, sequenced in a study of blood T cell repertoires in COVID-19 (dated by TCRdb to 2019 to 2021). The library was made by the immunoSEQ multiplex PCR assay. The table was pulled from immuneACCESS by TCRdb, which kept in-frame rearrangements only. Such tables lose some clones; where checked, under half of the loss comes from unresolved V genes, and the rest has no known cause. The sample table lists 120,000 to 150,000 clones, around 84% of them with a count of one. The ten largest make up around 35% of the sample. The sample consisted of peripheral blood. These receptors were obtained from a human donor in a cohort sampled during active COVID-19.

The V call is TRBV5-6, the J call TRBJ1-2; 10 bases match TRBD1. Germline CDR1 and CDR2: SGHDT and YYEEEE. This CDR3 comprises 13 residues. With 4 bases clipped from V and 6 bases from J, the junction kept 3 bases outside the gene matches. CDR3 nucleotides: TGTGCCAGCAGCACGGGGACAGGGGATGGCTACACCTTC. This codes for CASSTGTGDGYTF.

V and J are TRBV5-1 and TRBJ2-1; maybe TRBD1 (7 bases). This CDR3 region has 15 residues. Trimming took off 5 bases at V and 2 bases at J, with 14 bases between the two ends. Germline V gene lookup returns CDR1 SGHRS and CDR2 YFSETQ. CDR3 residues: CASRGGQAPYNEQFF. CDR3 nucleotide sequence: TGCGCCAGCAGGGGAGGACAGGCCCCCTACAATGAGCAGTTCTTC.

Only a few counts were recorded for this clone. This rearrangement joins TRBV7-8 to TRBJ2-2; no definite D call. CDR3 length equals 15 residues. The germline CDR1 and CDR2 sequences are SGHVS and FQNEAQ. Trimming took off 4 bases at V and 4 bases at J, with 13 bases between the two ends. The CDR3 loop is CASSSIGSGTGELFF. CDR3 sequence (DNA): TGTGCCAGCAGCTCCATCGGATCGGGCACCGGGGAGCTGTTTTTT.

The rearrangement uses TRBV18 and TRBJ1-4, with 10 nucleotides matching TRBD1. The trim removed 2 bases at V and 7 bases at J, leaving 4 bases unmatched. CDR3 size: 15 residues. Germline-derived CDR1 and CDR2 are KGHSH and LQKENI. The CDR3 spells CASSPDRGRFEKLFF. The DNA of the CDR3 is TGTGCCAGCTCACCAGACAGGGGGCGGTTTGAAAAACTGTTTTTT.

V gene TRBV7-2 combines with J gene TRBJ2-1, with TRBD2 identical over 9 bases. J lost 6 bases, V lost 5 bases, and 11 bases had no gene match. CDR3 length equals 16 residues. From germline, CDR1 is SGHTA and CDR2 FQGNSA. The DNA for the CDR3 is TGTGCCAGCAGCATAAGGTCGGCTAGCGGGGCCAATGAGCAGTTCTTC. Encoded protein: CASSIRSASGANEQFF.

This clone was counted a single time. The rearrangement joins TRBV7-2 to TRBJ1-6; no clear D gene. V was pared by 2 bases and J by 9 bases, with 5 bases between. The length of the CDR3 is 12 residues. Per the germline V gene, CDR1 is SGHTA and CDR2 is FQGNSA. The CDR3 loop reads CASSLTSSPLHF. The CDR3 DNA reads TGTGCCAGCAGCTTAACGAGTTCACCCCTCCACTTT.

This clone was observed a single time. The rearrangement links TRBV4-2 to TRBJ1-3, with D uncertain. V gave up 1 base and J gave up 0 bases, with 10 bases separating them. Germline CDR1 is LGHNA and CDR2 is YNFKEQ. This CDR3 is built from 16 residues. CDR3 coding DNA: TGTGCCAGCAGCCAAGTACTGGAGGCCTCTGGAAACACCATATATTTT. It specifies CASSQVLEASGNTIYF.

The chain links TRBV19 to TRBJ1-6; D is possibly TRBD1 (6 bases). This CDR3 is 14 amino acids long. Germline V gene data show CDR1 as LNHDA and CDR2 as SQIVND (reference sequence). Trimming cost V 10 bases and J 7 bases, with 17 bases left between them. CDR3 in amino acids: CATREAGTNSPLHF. CDR3 in DNA: TGTGCCACTCGGGAGGCAGGGACAAATTCACCCCTCCACTTT.

This rearrangement joins TRBV15 to TRBJ2-3; D might be TRBD2 (6 bases). The CDR3 sequence is 14 residues long. The germline V and J ends were trimmed by 1 base and 2 bases, with 7 bases remaining between them. Per the germline V gene, CDR1 is LNHNV and CDR2 is YYDKDF (reference sequence). CDR3 sequence reads: CATSRVRDTDTQYF. The CDR3 DNA reads as TGTGCCACCAGCAGAGTGCGGGACACAGATACGCAGTATTTT.

In its sample, this clone was seen a few times. This rearrangement joins TRBV7-9 to TRBJ1-5, with 11 bases lining up with TRBD1. The CDR3 runs 16 residues. Trimming removed 5 bases from V and 6 bases from J; junction bases left unmatched: 9. Germline CDR1 and CDR2: SEHNR and FQNEAQ (reference sequence). The CDR3 bases are TGTGCCAGCAGCCCGGACGGGACAGGGGGTAGTCAGCCCCAGCATTTT. Translated: CASSPDGTGGSQPQHF. The full variable domain, rest sourced from reference TRBV7-9 and TRBJ1-5, is DTGVSQNPRHKITKRGQNVTFRCDPISEHNRLYWYRQTLGQGPEFLTYFQNEAQLEKSRLLSDRFSAERPKGSFSTLEIQRTEQGDSAMYLCASSPDGTGGSQPQHFGDGTRLSIL.

V gene TRBV2 combines with J gene TRBJ1-1; D possibly corresponds to TRBD1 (6 bases). The V end was cut by 6 bases, the J end by 0 bases, with 11 bases between. CDR1 and CDR2 from the germline V gene are SNHLY and FYNNEI. The length of the CDR3 is 14 residues. The CDR3 DNA follows: TGTGCCAGCAGCCGACAGGCTATGAACACTGAAGCTTTCTTT. It codes for CASSRQAMNTEAFF.

The CDR3 reads CASSASPGWDEKLFF. CDR3 DNA: TGTGCCAGCAGCGCGTCCCCAGGGTGGGATGAAAAACTGTTTTTT. The V gene is TRBV9, the J gene TRBJ1-4; maybe TRBD1 (5 bases). V gave up 3 bases and J gave up 6 bases, with 15 bases separating them. The CDR3 is 15 residues long. The germline CDR1 and CDR2 sequences are SGDLS and YYNGEE.

The CDR3 DNA reads TGTGCCAGCAGCCAAGAAGGGACAGGGGCTGAAGCTTTCTTT. It codes for CASSQEGTGAEAFF. This chain uses TRBV3-1 (or the pseudogene TRBV3-2) with TRBJ1-1; 10 bases align to TRBD1. Germline V CDR1 and CDR2: LGHDT, YNNKEL (reference sequence). J lost 6 bases, V lost 0 bases, and 1 base had no gene match. The CDR3 spans 14 residues.

The chain links TRBV6-5 to TRBJ2-7; tentative D call: TRBD1 (5 bases). Germline CDR1 is MNHEY and CDR2 is SVGAGI. V lost 6 bases, J lost 0 bases, and 6 bases lay in between. This CDR3 region has 12 residues. The CDR3 DNA is TGTGCCAGCAGAACAGGCTCCTACGAGCAGTACTTC. Its translation is CASRTGSYEQYF.

This chain links TRBV18 with TRBJ2-7; no clear D gene. CDR3 size: 16 residues. The V gene lost 3 bases and the J gene lost 7 bases, with 22 bases spanning the gap. Per the germline V gene, CDR1 is KGHSH and CDR2 is LQKENI. The CDR3 is CASSPQTVVQSREQYF. CDR3 in DNA: TGTGCCAGCTCACCGCAGACGGTGGTTCAATCGCGGGAGCAGTACTTC.

The chain has TRBV4-3 and TRBJ2-6; D might be TRBD1 (5 bases). Trimming removed 3 bases at V and 0 bases at J, with 15 bases between. The germline V gene has CDR1 LGHNA and CDR2 YSLEER. The CDR3 extends over 18 amino acids. The CDR3, as DNA: TGCGCCAGCAGCCAGGCCAGGGCTTCGAGCTCTGGGGCCAACGTCCTGACTTTC. It specifies CASSQARASSSGANVLTF.

The chain joins TRBV11-3 to TRBJ1-6, with D possibly being TRBD1 (6 bases). CDR3 size: 13 residues. Deletions cut 6 bases from V and 8 bases from J, with 11 bases between. The germline V gene encodes CDR1 SGHNT and CDR2 YENEEA. Here the CDR3 DNA reads TGTGCCAGCAGGGGAGCAGGGGATTCACCCCTCCACTTT. Translation: CASRGAGDSPLHF.

The chain has TRBV5-1 and TRBJ1-1, with 7 bases lining up with TRBD1. The length of the CDR3 is 16 residues. V shed 0 bases, J shed 0 bases, and the junction held 5 bases outside the gene matches. Germline assignment: CDR1 SGHRS and CDR2 YFSETQ. The CDR3 protein is CASSLETGTMNTEAFF. As DNA, the CDR3 is TGCGCCAGCAGCTTGGAGACAGGGACCATGAACACTGAAGCTTTCTTT.